This T cell receptor beta chain was retrieved from a study of blood T cells in healthy people across ages. Study observations and caveats: TCR beta diversity per million T cells fell roughly linearly with age.

Concerning this clonotype: Its antigen is unknown. The germline gene is not matched at one end of the junction; a read error may be the cause.

The CDR3 has 14 residues. Germline V gene sequence: CDR1 MGHRA, CDR2 YSYEKL. Primed by a sample-barcoded 5' primer and a J-beta primer mix, a second PCR proceeded for roughly 6 to 12 cycles. Individual samples furnished no less than 3 million CDR3-containing paired-end reads apiece. Each CDR3 protein is one row after TCRdb ran MiXCR on the 5' RACE reads. Of under 2 million distinct CDR3 sequences listed, around 36% were seen once; the top ten hold 11%. The sequencing input was blood. The chain carries TRBV4-1 and TRBJ2-1, with 7 bases identical to TRBD2. The TCR comes from a woman aged 30 to 39 in good health. The CDR3, as DNA: TGCGCCGGCAGCCAATTAACTAGCGTCAATGAGCAGTTCTTC. Its translation: CAGSQLTSVNEQFF.